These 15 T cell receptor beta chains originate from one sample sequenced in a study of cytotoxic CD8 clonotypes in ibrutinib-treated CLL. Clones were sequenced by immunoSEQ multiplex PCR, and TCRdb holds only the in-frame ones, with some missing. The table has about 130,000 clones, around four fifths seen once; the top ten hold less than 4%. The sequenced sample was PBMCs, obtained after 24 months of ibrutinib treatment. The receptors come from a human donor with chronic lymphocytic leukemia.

The CDR3 spells CASSPVYGTEAFF. DNA of the CDR3: TGTGCCAGCAGCCCCGTGTACGGCACTGAAGCTTTCTTT. The V and J genes are TRBV7-8 and TRBJ1-1, with D hard to call. The CDR3 extends over 13 amino acids. Germline lookup yields CDR1 SGHVS and CDR2 FQNEAQ. Between the trimmed V and J ends, which lost 5 bases and 4 bases, there was a span of 11 bases.

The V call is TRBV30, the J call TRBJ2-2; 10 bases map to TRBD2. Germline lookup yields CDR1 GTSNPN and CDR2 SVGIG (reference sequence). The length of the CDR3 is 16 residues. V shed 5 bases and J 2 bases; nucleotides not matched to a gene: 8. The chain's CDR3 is CAWAGAGGANTGELFF. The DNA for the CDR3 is TGTGCCTGGGCCGGAGCGGGAGGGGCTAACACCGGGGAGCTGTTTTTT.

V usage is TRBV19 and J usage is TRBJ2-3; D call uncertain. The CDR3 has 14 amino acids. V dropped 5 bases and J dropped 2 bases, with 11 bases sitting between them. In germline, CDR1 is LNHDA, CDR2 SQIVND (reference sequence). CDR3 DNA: TGTGCCAGTAGTTTGCGATTTTACACAGATACGCAGTATTTT. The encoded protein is CASSLRFYTDTQYF.

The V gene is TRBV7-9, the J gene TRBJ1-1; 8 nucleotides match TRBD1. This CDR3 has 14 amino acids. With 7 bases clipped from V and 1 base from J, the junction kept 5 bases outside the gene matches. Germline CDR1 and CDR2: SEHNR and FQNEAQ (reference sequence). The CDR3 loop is CASISGTGNTEAFF. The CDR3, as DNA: TGTGCCAGCATCTCAGGGACAGGGAACACTGAAGCTTTCTTT.

This CDR3 is CASSRQGARSYEQYF. Here the CDR3 DNA reads TGTGCCAGCAGCCGGCAGGGGGCGCGATCCTACGAGCAGTACTTC. The chain couples TRBV11-1 to TRBJ2-7, with TRBD1 identical over 8 bases. The CDR3 runs to 15 residues. The J segment lost 1 base and the V segment lost 5 bases, leaving 7 bases of the junction unmatched. The germline V gene has CDR1 SGHAT and CDR2 FQDESV (reference sequence).

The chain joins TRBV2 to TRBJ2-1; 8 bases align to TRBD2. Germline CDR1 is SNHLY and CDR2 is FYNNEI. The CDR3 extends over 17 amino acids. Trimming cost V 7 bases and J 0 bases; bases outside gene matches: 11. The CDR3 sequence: CASTPNSGGLSYNEQFF. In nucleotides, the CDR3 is TGTGCCAGCACCCCAAACTCGGGGGGGCTCTCCTACAATGAGCAGTTCTTC.

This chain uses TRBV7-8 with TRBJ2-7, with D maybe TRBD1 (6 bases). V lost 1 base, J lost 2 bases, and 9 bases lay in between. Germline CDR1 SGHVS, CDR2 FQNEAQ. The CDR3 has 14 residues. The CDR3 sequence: CASSLGQVAYEQYF. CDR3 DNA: TGTGCCAGCAGCTTAGGACAGGTGGCCTACGAGCAGTACTTC.

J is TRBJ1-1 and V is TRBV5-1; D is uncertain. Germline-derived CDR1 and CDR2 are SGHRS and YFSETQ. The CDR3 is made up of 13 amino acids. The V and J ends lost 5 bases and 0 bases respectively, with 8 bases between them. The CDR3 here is CASSSLMNTEAFF. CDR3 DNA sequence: TGCGCCAGCAGTAGTCTCATGAACACTGAAGCTTTCTTT.

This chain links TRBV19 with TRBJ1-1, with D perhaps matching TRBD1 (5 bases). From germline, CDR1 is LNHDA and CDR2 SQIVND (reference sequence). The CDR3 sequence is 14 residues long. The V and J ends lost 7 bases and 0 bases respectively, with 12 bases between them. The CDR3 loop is CASISGGVNTEAFF. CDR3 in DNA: TGTGCCAGTATCTCGGGGGGTGTGAACACTGAAGCTTTCTTT.

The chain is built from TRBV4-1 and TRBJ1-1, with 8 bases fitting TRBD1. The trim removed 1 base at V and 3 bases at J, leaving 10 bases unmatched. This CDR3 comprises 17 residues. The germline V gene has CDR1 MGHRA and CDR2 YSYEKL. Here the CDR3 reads CASSQGFPPTGDTEAFF. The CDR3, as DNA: TGCGCCAGCAGCCAAGGGTTCCCACCGACAGGGGACACTGAAGCTTTCTTT.

For the CDR3, the DNA is TGTGCCAGCAGCCTCGGGGACACCTACTCCTACGAGCAGTACTTC. Its protein is CASSLGDTYSYEQYF. The rearrangement joins TRBV5-6 to TRBJ2-7; D is possibly TRBD1 (6 bases). This CDR3 contains 15 residues. The germline CDR1 and CDR2 sequences are SGHDT and YYEEEE. The V end was cut by 4 bases, the J end by 0 bases, with 14 bases between.

This CDR3 is CASSQCPPGTEAWGNQPQHF. CDR3 nucleotides: TGCGCCAGCAGCCAATGCCCCCCAGGGACAGAAGCCTGGGGCAATCAGCCCCAGCATTTT. The rearrangement joins TRBV4-3 to TRBJ1-5; TRBD1 agrees at 7 bases. This CDR3 spans 20 amino acids. V lost 2 bases and J lost 2; bases outside the gene matches: 18. Germline CDR1 is LGHNA and CDR2 is YSLEER.

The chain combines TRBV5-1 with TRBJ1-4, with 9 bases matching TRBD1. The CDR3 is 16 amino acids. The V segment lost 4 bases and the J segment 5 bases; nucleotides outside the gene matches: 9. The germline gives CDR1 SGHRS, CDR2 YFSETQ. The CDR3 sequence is CASSLTPTGGNEKLFF. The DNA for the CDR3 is TGCGCCAGCAGCCTAACCCCGACAGGGGGGAATGAAAAACTGTTTTTT.

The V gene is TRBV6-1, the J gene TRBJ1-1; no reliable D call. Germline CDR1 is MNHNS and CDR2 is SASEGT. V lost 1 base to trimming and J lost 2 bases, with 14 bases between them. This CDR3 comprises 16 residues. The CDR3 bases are TGTGCCAGCAGTGAAGTTTTGAGGTCCACTAACACTGAAGCTTTCTTT. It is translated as CASSEVLRSTNTEAFF.

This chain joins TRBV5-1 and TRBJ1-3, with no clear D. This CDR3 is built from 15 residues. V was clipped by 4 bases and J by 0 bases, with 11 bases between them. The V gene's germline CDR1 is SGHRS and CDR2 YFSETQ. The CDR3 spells CASSPHRDSGNTIYF. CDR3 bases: TGCGCCAGCAGCCCACACCGGGACTCTGGAAACACCATATATTTT.